These 21 T cell receptor beta chains share one sample of origin, sequenced in a study of blood T cells in healthy people across ages. PCR was performed a second time for about 6 to 12 cycles using a sample-barcoded 5' primer and a J-beta primer mix. TCRdb reprocessed the 5' RACE reads with MiXCR, giving one entry per CDR3 protein. The profile shows about 970,000 distinct CDR3 sequences, about 53% of them singletons. The material sequenced was blood. The source of these receptors is a woman aged 60-75 years in good health.

As to this clonotype: At one of its ends the junction is not consistent with the germline gene, which may arise from a read error. The V and J genes are TRBV4-1 and TRBJ2-7, with TRBD2 matching 11 bases. The germline V gene encodes CDR1 MGHRA and CDR2 YSYEKL. This CDR3 has 21 amino acids. CDR3 loop: CVSSQDKGGTSGKNLGNEQYF. The DNA for the CDR3 is TGCGTCAGCAGCCAAGATAAAGGCGGGACTAGCGGAAAGAACCTCGGCAATGAGCAGTACTTC.

V gene TRBV10-2 combines with J gene TRBJ1-4; D gene unclear. V lost 1 base and J 8 bases, leaving 11 bases between the germline ends. CDR3 length equals 14 residues. The germline V gene has CDR1 WSHSY and CDR2 SAAADI. Here the CDR3 reads CASSEFGIFEKLFF. In nucleotides, the CDR3 is TGCGCCAGCAGTGAGTTTGGGATTTTCGAAAAACTGTTTTTT.

This clonotype was seen only a few times. This rearrangement joins TRBV29-1 to TRBJ2-3; weak D call: TRBD2 (5 bases). The CDR3 loop spans 15 amino acids. CDR1 and CDR2 (germline): SQVTM, ANQGSEA. V lost 8 bases, J lost 1 base, and 19 bases lay in between. This CDR3 reads CSPGVSSGRTDTQYF. CDR3 DNA sequence: TGCAGCCCTGGGGTGTCCAGCGGACGCACAGATACGCAGTATTTT.

This chain joins TRBV20-1 and TRBJ1-2, with TRBD1 matching over 10 bases. The CDR3 spans 14 residues. From germline, CDR1 is DFQATT and CDR2 SNEGSKA (reference sequence). V shed 4 bases and J 4 bases; nucleotides not matched to a gene: 6. In DNA form, the CDR3 reads TGCAGTGCTATCTTCCGGGACAGGGGCTATGGCTACACCTTC. Its translation: CSAIFRDRGYGYTF.

On this clonotype itself: It may be a read error: a sequence one base away is much more abundant. The V gene is TRBV28, the J gene TRBJ2-7, with TRBD2 identical over 11 bases. The germline V gene has CDR1 MDHEN and CDR2 SYDVKM. The CDR3 totals 15 residues. The V segment lost 8 bases and the J segment 5 bases; nucleotides outside the gene matches: 11. The CDR3 coding sequence is TGTGCCAGCCGACGTACTAGCGGGAGAAGCGACGAGCAGTACTTC. Translating it yields CASRRTSGRSDEQYF.

The rearrangement joins TRBV28 to TRBJ2-7; a possible D gene is TRBD1 (6 bases). V lost 8 bases to trimming and J lost 3 bases, with 14 bases between them. Germline V gene data show CDR1 as MDHEN and CDR2 as SYDVKM. The CDR3 spans 13 residues. The CDR3 DNA follows: TGTGCCAGCGAGAACAGGGTTGGCTACGAGCAGTACTTC. This sequence encodes CASENRVGYEQYF.

This clonotype appeared once. DNA of the CDR3: TGCGCCAGCAGCTCCGAGGGGTCCCTCTACGAGCAGTACTTC. This translates into CASSSEGSLYEQYF. This sequence joins TRBV4-1 and TRBJ2-7; either TRBD1 or TRBD2 may supply D (5 bases each). The germline V gene has CDR1 MGHRA and CDR2 YSYEKL. This CDR3 has 14 amino acids. Trimming took off 5 bases at V and 3 bases at J, with 14 bases between the two ends.

This rearrangement joins TRBV11-2 to TRBJ2-5; 7 bases align to TRBD2. V shed 1 base and J 0 bases; nucleotides not matched to a gene: 11. The germline V gene has CDR1 SGHAT and CDR2 FQNNGV. CDR3 length equals 18 residues. The CDR3 is CASSLGREVRMYQETQYF. CDR3 sequence (DNA): TGTGCCAGCAGCTTAGGCCGGGAGGTCCGTATGTACCAAGAGACCCAGTACTTC.

Points on this clonotype: One base away lies a much larger clone, so this may be a sequencing read error. The genes are TRBV6-1 and TRBJ2-7, with D uncertain. CDR3 length: 11 amino acids. The germline gives CDR1 MNHNS, CDR2 SASEGT. V was cut by 4 bases and J by 5 bases, with 6 bases left in between. DNA for the CDR3: TGTGCCAGCAGTGTACTCCACGAGCAGTACTTC. Translating gives CASSVLHEQYF.

The chain carries TRBV11-1 and TRBJ2-5, with TRBD2 identical over 9 bases. The CDR3 has 16 amino acids. J gave up 11 bases and V 5 bases, and 18 bases lay outside the gene matches. The germline V gene encodes CDR1 SGHAT and CDR2 FQDESV (reference sequence). As DNA, the CDR3 is TGTGCCAGCAGCCTTAGCGGGAGAAGGCTCTACAATGAGCAGTACTTC. Its protein is CASSLSGRRLYNEQYF.

The chain uses TRBV24-1 and TRBJ1-2; no clear D. Germline V gene data show CDR1 as KGHDR and CDR2 as SFDVKD. Deletions cut 2 bases from V and 4 bases from J, with 10 bases between. This CDR3 comprises 14 residues. CDR3 sequence: CATSDSAGSYGYTF. In DNA form, the CDR3 reads TGTGCCACCAGTGATTCGGCGGGGAGCTATGGCTACACCTTC.

This clonotype was observed at least ten times. The rearrangement joins TRBV5-1 to TRBJ1-2, with 8 bases identical to TRBD1. The CDR3 length is 17 residues. V lost 0 bases to trimming and J lost 4 bases; unmatched junction nucleotides: 11. Per the germline V gene, CDR1 is SGHRS and CDR2 is YFSETQ. DNA of the CDR3: TGCGCCAGCAGCTTGGCTGGGACAGGCCCCAGTCTCTATGGCTACACCTTC. Encoded protein: CASSLAGTGPSLYGYTF.

The genes are TRBV4-2 and TRBJ1-2, with 7 bases lining up with TRBD1. Germline CDR1 reads LGHNA; CDR2 reads YNFKEQ. Unmatched junction bases numbered 4, after V lost 2 bases and J lost 1 base. This CDR3 comprises 15 residues. The CDR3 region has the DNA TGTGCCAGCAGCCAAACGGACAGGCTTAACTATGGCTACACCTTC. Translating gives CASSQTDRLNYGYTF.

This rearrangement joins TRBV6-2 or TRBV6-3 to TRBJ2-6; 7 bases agree with TRBD1. V was pared by 8 bases and J by 2 bases, with 9 bases of the junction left unmatched. This CDR3 comprises 16 residues. Germline V lookup: CDR1 MNHEY, CDR2 SVGEGT. CDR3: CASGPGTATGANVLTF. The CDR3 nucleotides read TGTGCCAGCGGACCCGGGACAGCAACTGGGGCCAACGTCCTGACTTTC.

The chain employs TRBV28 and TRBJ2-5; TRBD1 matches at 7 bases. This CDR3 is 15 amino acids long. The germline CDR1 and CDR2 sequences are MDHEN and SYDVKM. V lost 3 bases and J lost 0; bases outside the gene matches: 4. In DNA form, the CDR3 reads TGTGCCAGCAGTTTCGGACAGGCAGACCAAGAGACCCAGTACTTC. It specifies CASSFGQADQETQYF. Full variable domain (outside the CDR3, taken from reference TRBV28 and TRBJ2-5): DVKVTQSSRYLVKRTGEKVFLECVQDMDHENMFWYRQDPGLGLRLIYFSYDVKMKEKGDIPEGYSVSREKKERFSLILESASTNQTSMYLCASSFGQADQETQYFGPGTRLLVL.

This sequence joins TRBV12-3 or TRBV12-4 and TRBJ1-1; no clear D gene. The V end lost 6 bases, the J end lost 3 bases, and 14 bases lay between the germline ends. This CDR3 contains 14 residues. CDR3 residues: CASSPRTRDTEAFF. CDR3 nucleotides: TGTGCCAGCAGCCCACGGACGAGAGACACTGAAGCTTTCTTT.

J is TRBJ2-7 and V is TRBV28; no firm D call. CDR1 and CDR2 from the germline V gene are MDHEN and SYDVKM. Trimming took 4 bases from V and 5 from J, leaving 6 bases between them. This CDR3 comprises 11 residues. DNA of the CDR3: TGTGCCAGCAGTTCCCAACACGAGCAGTACTTC. Protein: CASSSQHEQYF.

A few counts support this clonotype. The rearrangement joins TRBV20-1 to TRBJ2-3; possibly TRBD1 or TRBD2 for D (5 bases each). V was trimmed by 7 bases and J by 0 bases, leaving 17 bases between them. Germline assignment: CDR1 DFQATT and CDR2 SNEGSKA (reference sequence). The CDR3 spans 15 residues. The CDR3, as DNA: TGCAGTGGCAGACGGGGCTCTACTAGCACAGATACGCAGTATTTT. This gives the protein CSGRRGSTSTDTQYF.

The chain has TRBV5-1 and TRBJ2-5; 9 bases agree with TRBD1. TRBJ2-7 matches the DNA end more closely, so the J call is doubtful. This CDR3 spans 19 amino acids. Per germline, CDR1 SGHRS and CDR2 YFSETQ. The CDR3 coding sequence is TGCGCCAGCAGCTCGGGAAGGGTTTTTGACGGGACAGGGTCGAACGAGCAGTACTTC. As protein: CASSSGRVFDGTGSNEQYF.

The V gene is TRBV27, the J gene TRBJ2-1, with TRBD2 matching over 8 bases. With 7 bases clipped from V and 5 bases from J, the junction kept 10 bases outside the gene matches. The CDR3 covers 15 residues. Looked up from germline, CDR1 is MNHEY and CDR2 is SMNVEV (reference sequence). CDR3 loop: CASTSKGTRDNEQFF. In DNA, the CDR3 is TGTGCCAGCACCTCCAAAGGGACTAGAGACAATGAGCAGTTCTTC.

The chain uses TRBV11-1 and TRBJ2-5; D may correspond to TRBD1 or TRBD2 (5 bases each). The last part of the DNA fits TRBJ2-7 better; the J call may be wrong. CDR1 is SGHAT, CDR2 FQDESV, per germline (reference sequence). The CDR3 consists of 15 residues. This CDR3 reads CASSLLAGSPYEQYF. The CDR3 DNA is TGTGCCAGCAGCTTACTGGCAGGGAGTCCCTACGAGCAGTACTTC.